A selection of T cell receptor beta chains follows, all from one sample in a study of T cells after yellow fever vaccination. TCRdb passed the 5' RACE reads through MiXCR, listing each CDR3 protein once. The profile shows about 320,000 distinct CDR3 sequences, approximately 12% of them singletons. Sample: CD4+ T cells sorted from PBMCs, taken 15 days after the yellow fever booster vaccination. Every receptor here comes from a man between 18 and 35 years old who received the YFV17D yellow fever vaccine. CDR3s include the opening cysteine and the closing phenylalanine or tryptophan. The D gene is left open where the match is weak. Clone sizes are given selectively: once, few, many, or a class where the clone is expanded.

v_gene: TRBV4-1
d_gene: .
j_gene: TRBJ2-5
abundance: .
CDR3aa: CASSQDGTGGETQYF
CDR3nt: TGCGCCAGCAGCCAAGATGGCACAGGTGGCGAGACCCAGTACTTC

v_gene: TRBV5-6
d_gene: .
j_gene: TRBJ2-3
abundance: .
CDR3aa: CASSLVGQSTDTQYF
CDR3nt: TGTGCCAGCAGCCTGGTCGGACAGAGCACAGATACGCAGTATTTT

v_gene: TRBV28
d_gene: .
j_gene: TRBJ1-4
abundance: many
CDR3aa: CASTIGTATNEKLFF
CDR3nt: TGTGCCAGCACTATAGGGACTGCAACTAATGAAAAACTGTTTTTT

v_gene: TRBV3-1
d_gene: .
j_gene: TRBJ2-3
abundance: .
CDR3aa: CASSPGSPDTQYF
CDR3nt: TGTGCCAGCAGTCCGGGGTCCCCAGATACGCAGTATTTT

v_gene: TRBV5-1
d_gene: TRBD1
j_gene: TRBJ2-7
abundance: .
CDR3aa: CASSLMDRDGEQYF
CDR3nt: TGCGCCAGCAGCTTGATGGACAGGGACGGCGAGCAGTACTTC

v_gene: TRBV2
d_gene: .
j_gene: TRBJ1-2
abundance: .
CDR3aa: CASSDSTGNYGYTF
CDR3nt: TGTGCCAGCAGTGACTCCACAGGGAACTATGGCTACACCTTC

v_gene: TRBV7-2
d_gene: .
j_gene: TRBJ1-3
abundance: few
CDR3aa: CASSLESVSGNTIYF
CDR3nt: TGTGCCAGCAGCTTAGAGTCAGTTTCGGGAAACACCATATATTTT

v_gene: TRBV11-2
d_gene: .
j_gene: TRBJ1-6
abundance: .
CDR3aa: CASSLRSSYNSPLHF
CDR3nt: TGTGCCAGCAGCCTCCGGAGCTCCTATAATTCACCCCTCCACTTT

v_gene: TRBV4-2
d_gene: TRBD1
j_gene: TRBJ2-3
abundance: few
CDR3aa: CATRTGGHTDTQYF
CDR3nt: TGTGCCACGAGGACAGGGGGGCATACAGATACGCAGTATTTT

v_gene: TRBV11-2
d_gene: .
j_gene: TRBJ2-7
abundance: .
CDR3aa: CASSYVHARPYEQYF
CDR3nt: TGTGCCAGCAGCTACGTACACGCGAGGCCCTACGAGCAGTACTTC

v_gene: TRBV4-3
d_gene: TRBD1
j_gene: TRBJ1-6
abundance: few
CDR3aa: CASSQGQGAGPLHF
CDR3nt: TGCGCCAGCAGCCAAGGACAGGGGGCAGGACCCCTCCACTTT